Described below is a single TCR beta chain sequence and its context. The antigen is not known. The CDR3 has 14 residues. Germline CDR1 reads LNHDA; CDR2 reads SQIVND (reference sequence). V was shortened by 8 bases and J by 4 bases, with 18 bases between the two germline ends. Sequencing used immunoSEQ multiplex PCR; TCRdb keeps in-frame clones, though not all of them. Of tens of thousands of clones in the sample, around 80% were seen once. This record belongs to a study of early stage breast cancer tumors. Whole-study results and caveats: Compared with adjacent normal breast, tumors showed about 2.5-fold denser, more clonal T cells. Bulk DNA sequencing of unsorted cells missed chain pairing and markers. Comparing each tissue with blood distinguished tumor from normal in most of the 16 patients. Commonly generated sequences made up most enriched TCRB sequences shared between patients.

The sequence came from a person in their 40s with breast cancer. Sequenced material: blood. V usage is TRBV19 and J usage is TRBJ2-7; D might be TRBD1 (6 bases). This chain's CDR3 is CASSPAGERYEQYF. For the CDR3, the DNA is TGTGCCAGTTCCCCAGCAGGGGAGCGGTACGAGCAGTACTTC.